The TCR beta chain described here comes from a study of cytomegalovirus exposure and HLA in healthy donors. As concerns this clone: Its target is not known.

The protocol was immunoSEQ multiplex PCR, while the TCRdb copy is restricted to in-frame clones and leaves out a portion. The data contain about 98,000 clones, 87% of them seen just once; the ten biggest clones take up more than 3%. The J segment lost 3 bases and the V segment lost 0 bases, leaving 5 bases of the junction unmatched. The CDR3 runs to 15 residues. Germline CDR1 SGDLS, CDR2 YYNGEE. Study-level results: In vitro checks showed that three CMV-associated chains really do target CMV antigens.

V usage is TRBV9 and J usage is TRBJ2-7; 8 bases match TRBD1. This receptor was identified in a woman in her thirties in good health and CMV-seronegative. The specimen sequenced was PBMCs. CDR3 region: CASSVGTGPGYEQYF. The CDR3 nucleotides read TGTGCCAGCAGCGTAGGGACAGGGCCGGGCTACGAGCAGTACTTC.